The 12 T cell receptor beta chains below all came from one sample that was sequenced in a study of shared clonotypes between healthy human individuals. Here immunoSEQ multiplex PCR was the method, and the copy in TCRdb shows in-frame clones only, minus some. The sample includes 2 million to 2.5 million clones, 90% to 95% seen only once; the top ten take around 0.4%. The sequencing input was naive CD4+ T cells from PBMCs. Noted subset: CD45RA+ positively selected. Receptor source: a young man in good health. Some clones in this sample may be carry-over from other donors' samples.

The chain is built from TRBV9 and TRBJ2-7; 9 bases are shared with TRBD1. CDR1 SGDLS and CDR2 YYNGEE come from the germline V gene. The CDR3 is made up of 12 amino acids. The trim removed 7 bases at V and 3 bases at J, leaving 2 bases unmatched. The CDR3 nucleotides are TGTGCCAGCGGGACAGGGAACTACGAGCAGTACTTC. Amino acids: CASGTGNYEQYF.

CDR3 nucleotide sequence: TGTGCCAGCAGCTTAGATTGTAGCTCTCTGGCTAACTATGGCTACACCTTC. Translation gives CASSLDCSSLANYGYTF. This rearrangement joins TRBV11-3 to TRBJ1-2; D not certain. From germline, CDR1 is SGHNT and CDR2 YENEEA. V gave up 0 bases and J gave up 0 bases, with 14 bases separating them. The CDR3 loop spans 17 amino acids.

V gene TRBV2 combines with J gene TRBJ1-2; weak D call: TRBD1 (5 bases). Germline CDR1 SNHLY, CDR2 FYNNEI. Trimming took off 8 bases at V and 4 bases at J, with 14 bases between the two ends. CDR3 length: 13 residues. The DNA for the CDR3 is TGTGCCAGCGGCGCGGGACCGACCTATGGCTACACCTTC. It encodes CASGAGPTYGYTF.

This sequence joins TRBV6-5 and TRBJ1-1; the D gene is possibly TRBD1 (5 bases). Germline lookup yields CDR1 MNHEY and CDR2 SVGAGI. V shed 8 bases and J shed 3 bases, with 16 bases lying between them. This CDR3 is built from 14 residues. The CDR3 sequence: CASRKRGLYTEAFF. The CDR3 coding sequence is TGTGCCAGCCGAAAGAGGGGACTTTACACTGAAGCTTTCTTT.

The CDR3 loop reads CATSDVTTEETQYF. The CDR3 DNA sequence: TGCGCCACTTCGGACGTCACAACAGAAGAGACCCAGTACTTC. The chain carries TRBV5-1 and TRBJ2-5; D is undetermined. Germline V lookup: CDR1 SGHRS, CDR2 YFSETQ. Deletions cut 9 bases from V and 3 bases from J, with 18 bases between. CDR3 length equals 14 residues.

This clone is a singleton in its sample. The chain joins TRBV15 to TRBJ2-7; 10 nucleotides align to TRBD1. This CDR3 is built from 18 residues. The germline V gene has CDR1 LNHNV and CDR2 YYDKDF (reference sequence). With 0 bases clipped from V and 2 bases from J, the junction kept 10 bases outside the gene matches. CDR3: CATSRDPPGGTGAYEQYF. CDR3 DNA sequence: TGTGCCACCAGCAGAGATCCCCCCGGCGGGACAGGGGCCTACGAGCAGTACTTC.

This chain joins TRBV28 and TRBJ2-4; D gene uncertain. CDR1 is MDHEN and CDR2 is SYDVKM in the germline V gene. V dropped 3 bases and J dropped 1 base, with 7 bases sitting between them. The CDR3 runs to 14 residues. CDR3 DNA sequence: TGTGCCAGCAGTTTCGGTAGGGCCAAAAACATTCAGTACTTC. This translates into CASSFGRAKNIQYF.

Details on this clone: Other DNA sequences in this specimen translate into the identical CDR3. V and J are TRBV28 and TRBJ1-5; the D is unclear. CDR1 MDHEN and CDR2 SYDVKM come from the germline V gene. The CDR3 totals 11 residues. The germline V and J ends were trimmed by 6 bases and 7 bases, with 7 bases remaining between them. DNA of the CDR3: TGTGCCAGCAGCACGGGACAGCCCCAGCATTTT. This codes for CASSTGQPQHF.

This clone was picked up one time. This chain connects TRBV19 to TRBJ2-2, with 10 bases aligning to TRBD2. V shed 7 bases, J shed 3 bases, and the junction held 14 bases outside the gene matches. The CDR3 runs to 18 residues. Germline V gene sequence: CDR1 LNHDA, CDR2 SQIVND (reference sequence). CDR3 sequence (DNA): TGTGCCAGTATGAGGTCTAGCGGGAGTTTTGGTGACACCGGGGAGCTGTTTTTT. Its protein product is CASMRSSGSFGDTGELFF.

This chain links TRBV5-1 with TRBJ1-5; 9 positions agree with TRBD1. Per the germline V gene, CDR1 is SGHRS and CDR2 is YFSETQ. The CDR3 is 18 amino acids. The V and J ends lost 4 bases and 2 bases, in that order; junction bases with no gene match: 13. As DNA, the CDR3 is TGCGCCAGCAGCCCGGGGACAGGGAGTTCCGGGGGCAATCAGCCCCAGCATTTT. It codes for CASSPGTGSSGGNQPQHF.

The CDR3 DNA sequence: TGCGCCAGCAGCTCCTTGACTAGCGTGGATGAGCAGTTCTTC. Its translation is CASSSLTSVDEQFF. This rearrangement joins TRBV5-1 to TRBJ2-1; 8 nucleotides line up with TRBD2. The CDR3 loop spans 14 amino acids. The V gene end was trimmed by 3 bases and the J gene end by 8 bases; junction bases not matched to a gene: 7. From germline, CDR1 is SGHRS and CDR2 YFSETQ.

A note on this clone: The sample contains more than one DNA sequence encoding this CDR3. The chain has TRBV28 and TRBJ1-1; D uncertain. CDR1 and CDR2 (germline): MDHEN, SYDVKM. This CDR3 has 15 residues. V was shortened by 0 bases and J by 0 bases, with 8 bases between the two germline ends. In DNA form, the CDR3 reads TGTGCCAGCAGTTTATGGGGTCCGTTGAACACTGAAGCTTTCTTT. Its translation: CASSLWGPLNTEAFF.